Shown below are 27 T cell receptor beta chains from a single sample sequenced in a study of early T cells in non-severe SARS-CoV-2 infection. TCRdb re-derived calls from the 5' RACE reads in MiXCR, one entry per CDR3 protein. The data contain around 64,000 distinct CDR3 sequences, over 9.5% of them singletons. Material for sequencing was whole blood. These receptors came from an adult who was a healthcare worker with PCR-confirmed SARS-CoV-2 infection or an uninfected control (not recorded which).

This clonotype was observed at least ten times. The gene calls are TRBV2 and TRBJ2-1; 11 bases match TRBD2. The CDR3 consists of 15 residues. V lost 2 bases, J lost 8 bases, and 5 bases stayed unmatched. Germline lookup yields CDR1 SNHLY and CDR2 FYNNEI. The CDR3 DNA reads TGTGCCAGCAGTGAACGTAGCGGGGGGGCCGATGAGCAGTTCTTC. Translation: CASSERSGGADEQFF. Together with reference TRBV2 and TRBJ2-1, the CDR3 gives the full variable domain: EPEVTQTPSHQVTQMGQEVILRCVPISNHLYFYWYRQILGQKVEFLVSFYNNEISEKSEIFDDQFSVERPDGSNFTLKIRSTKLEDSAMYFCASSERSGGADEQFFGPGTRLTVL.

In its sample, this clonotype was seen a few times. The gene calls are TRBV3-1 and TRBJ2-5; D unclear. Trimming took 1 base from V and 5 from J, leaving 5 bases between them. The V gene's germline CDR1 is LGHDT and CDR2 YNNKEL (reference sequence). The CDR3 spans 12 residues. The CDR3 region has the DNA TGTGCCAGCAGCCAAGCTGGGGAGACCCAGTACTTC. It translates to CASSQAGETQYF.

This clonotype was counted between two and nine times. The chain employs TRBV4-1 and TRBJ2-7; D is ambiguous. Trimming shortened V by 0 bases and J by 2 bases, and 20 bases separated the two germline ends. Germline CDR1 MGHRA, CDR2 YSYEKL. The CDR3 totals 18 residues. This chain's CDR3 is CASSQDSTVRLGPYEQYF. DNA for the CDR3: TGCGCCAGCAGCCAAGATTCAACCGTAAGGCTTGGCCCCTACGAGCAGTACTTC.

This clonotype was found a few times. The rearrangement joins TRBV29-1 to TRBJ2-1; maybe TRBD2 (6 bases). Trimming pared 7 bases from V and 1 base from J, leaving 17 bases between. The CDR3 contains 15 residues. Looked up from germline, CDR1 is SQVTM and CDR2 is ANQGSEA. The CDR3 is CSAEDAGTSYNEQFF. The DNA for the CDR3 is TGCAGCGCTGAGGACGCAGGGACTTCCTACAATGAGCAGTTCTTC.

The gene calls are TRBV9 and TRBJ2-3; 13 bases map to TRBD2. Germline CDR1 is SGDLS and CDR2 is YYNGEE. V dropped 1 base and J dropped 3; count of bases not matched to a gene: 5. This CDR3 has 17 amino acids. CDR3 sequence reads: CASSVTSGRAGTDTQYF. CDR3 DNA sequence: TGTGCCAGCAGCGTAACTAGCGGGAGGGCCGGTACAGATACGCAGTATTTT.

This clonotype was counted ten times or more. The chain combines TRBV14 with TRBJ2-7; D ambiguous. The germline V and J ends were trimmed by 4 bases and 3 bases, with 10 bases remaining between them. The CDR3 sequence is 13 residues long. Germline loops: CDR1 SGHDN, CDR2 FVKESK. CDR3 DNA: TGTGCCAGCAGCCCCATGAGTATCTACGAGCAGTACTTC. This codes for CASSPMSIYEQYF.

This clonotype was counted at least ten times. The chain uses TRBV29-1 and TRBJ1-1; 10 bases agree with TRBD1. J lost 1 base, V lost 5 bases, and 4 bases had no gene match. The V gene's germline CDR1 is SQVTM and CDR2 ANQGSEA. The CDR3 runs 14 residues. The CDR3: CSVPTGGRNTEAFF. DNA for the CDR3: TGCAGCGTTCCGACAGGGGGCCGGAACACTGAAGCTTTCTTT.

This clonotype was picked up a small number of times. The V gene is TRBV20-1, the J gene TRBJ2-3; 7 bases map to TRBD1. Per germline, CDR1 DFQATT and CDR2 SNEGSKA (reference sequence). The CDR3 sequence is 17 residues long. V lost 0 bases to trimming and J lost 0 bases; unmatched junction nucleotides: 9. The CDR3 DNA reads TGCAGTGCTAGAGACCTCAAGAAACAGGGGAGCACAGATACGCAGTATTTT. Its protein product is CSARDLKKQGSTDTQYF.

This chain links TRBV24-1 with TRBJ1-1; D remains unclear. Germline V gene sequence: CDR1 KGHDR, CDR2 SFDVKD. V was pared by 2 bases and J by 1 base, with 10 bases between. CDR3 size: 15 residues. For the CDR3, the DNA is TGTGCCACCAGTGATTCGCGCCCAGAGAACACTGAAGCTTTCTTT. It specifies CATSDSRPENTEAFF.

This chain uses TRBV12-5 with TRBJ2-3; D uncertain. V lost 5 bases and J 4 bases, leaving 10 bases between the germline ends. Germline CDR1 and CDR2: LGHNT and FRNRAP. This CDR3 has 13 residues. CDR3 in amino acids: CASGAVAADTQYF. The DNA of the CDR3 is TGTGCTAGTGGTGCGGTAGCCGCAGATACGCAGTATTTT.

This clonotype was counted ten times or more. The chain carries TRBV3-1 and TRBJ1-1, with D uncertain. This CDR3 is built from 13 residues. Looked up from germline, CDR1 is LGHDT and CDR2 is YNNKEL (reference sequence). V was cut by 5 bases and J by 1 base, with 8 bases left in between. The CDR3 bases are TGTGCCAGCAGCAAAACAGAGAACACTGAAGCTTTCTTT. Residues: CASSKTENTEAFF.

This clonotype has at least ten counts. The genes are TRBV19 and TRBJ2-2; the D gene could be TRBD1 or TRBD2 (6 bases each). This CDR3 region has 16 residues. Germline CDR1 is LNHDA and CDR2 is SQIVND (reference sequence). Deletions cut 8 bases from V and 4 bases from J, with 20 bases between. CDR3 in amino acids: CASRVGGPLSTGELFF. As DNA, the CDR3 is TGTGCCAGTCGTGTTGGGGGGCCCTTGAGCACCGGGGAGCTGTTTTTT. The full variable domain, rest sourced from reference TRBV19 and TRBJ2-2, is DGGITQSPKYLFRKEGQNVTLSCEQNLNHDAMYWYRQDPGQGLRLIYYSQIVNDFQKGDIAEGYSVSREKKESFPLTVTSAQKNPTAFYLCASRVGGPLSTGELFFGEGSRLTVL.

This clonotype was detected a few times. This sequence joins TRBV6-2 or TRBV6-3 and TRBJ2-7, with D perhaps TRBD2 (5 bases). This CDR3 has 16 amino acids. Per germline, CDR1 MNHEY and CDR2 SVGEGT. Trimming stripped 0 bases from V and 7 bases from J, with 19 bases between. DNA of the CDR3: TGTGCCAGCAGTTACTCCTGGCGAGGAAATCGGGGTGAGCAGTACTTC. Amino acid sequence: CASSYSWRGNRGEQYF.

The chain employs TRBV9 and TRBJ2-1; possibly TRBD2 for D (6 bases). CDR3 length equals 12 residues. The germline V and J ends were trimmed by 4 bases and 8 bases, with 10 bases remaining between them. The germline gives CDR1 SGDLS, CDR2 YYNGEE. CDR3 DNA: TGTGCCAGCAGCTTTAGCGGTGATGAGCAGTTCTTC. It yields the protein CASSFSGDEQFF.

The rearrangement joins TRBV18 to TRBJ1-1; unclear D gene. The V end was cut by 3 bases, the J end by 5 bases, with 19 bases between. The CDR3 length is 16 residues. Germline V gives CDR1 KGHSH, CDR2 LQKENI. Here the CDR3 DNA reads TGTGCCAGCTCACCCGGGCGCCCCTGGGTGGGGACTGAAGCTTTCTTT. Its protein is CASSPGRPWVGTEAFF. The full variable domain, in which reference TRBV18 and TRBJ1-1 provide the parts outside the CDR3, is NAGVMQNPRHLVRRRGQEARLRCSPMKGHSHVYWYRQLPEEGLKFMVYLQKENIIDESGMPKERFSAEFPKEGPSILRIQQVVRGDSAAYFCASSPGRPWVGTEAFFGQGTRLTVV.

V is TRBV11-2 and J is TRBJ2-7; no firm D call. Germline CDR1 SGHAT, CDR2 FQNNGV. Trimming cost V 1 base and J 5 bases, with 6 bases left between them. The CDR3 spans 12 residues. The CDR3 spells CASSLGADEQYF. For the CDR3, the DNA is TGTGCCAGCAGCTTAGGAGCCGACGAGCAGTACTTC.

This clonotype occurred a few times. The rearrangement uses TRBV7-6 and TRBJ2-1, with 12 bases fitting TRBD2. Per germline, CDR1 SGHVS and CDR2 FNYEAQ. This CDR3 spans 18 amino acids. The J segment lost 4 bases and the V segment lost 2 bases, leaving 9 bases of the junction unmatched. The CDR3 bases are TGTGCCAGCAGCTTAAGGATGGCTAGCGGGGGGGTGTACAATGAGCAGTTCTTC. Protein product: CASSLRMASGGVYNEQFF.

V usage is TRBV6-5 and J usage is TRBJ2-1; D call uncertain. The CDR3 totals 16 residues. With 7 bases removed from V and 1 base from J, the gap between germline ends came to 17 bases. Germline V lookup: CDR1 MNHEY, CDR2 SVGAGI. Written as DNA, the CDR3 is TGTGCCAGCACCACCCGTCGTTCAGCTTCCTACAATGAGCAGTTCTTC. Amino acid sequence: CASTTRRSASYNEQFF.

This clonotype was seen a few times. The chain links TRBV6-2 or TRBV6-3 to TRBJ1-3, with 12 bases lining up with TRBD1. The J segment lost 3 bases and the V segment lost 4 bases, leaving 7 bases of the junction unmatched. CDR1 and CDR2 from the germline V gene are MNHEY and SVGEGT. The CDR3 is 17 residues long. The CDR3 is CASSSGQGAVFGNTIYF. The CDR3 DNA follows: TGTGCCAGCAGTTCGGGACAGGGGGCCGTGTTTGGAAACACCATATATTTT.

This clonotype appeared many times. CDR3 residues: CASSPTGTGVTGELFF. CDR3 sequence (DNA): TGTGCCAGCAGCCCTACCGGGACAGGGGTTACCGGGGAGCTGTTTTTT. The chain is built from TRBV5-4 and TRBJ2-2, with 10 bases lining up with TRBD1. CDR1 is SGHNT, CDR2 YYREEE, per germline (reference sequence). J was trimmed by 5 bases and V by 4 bases; bases with no gene match: 8. The CDR3 has 16 amino acids.

For the CDR3, the DNA is TGTGCCAGCAGTGCAAGCGGGAGTGAGACCCAGTACTTC. Translating gives CASSASGSETQYF. The chain combines TRBV2 with TRBJ2-5; 8 bases are shared with TRBD2. CDR1 and CDR2 from the germline V gene are SNHLY and FYNNEI. This CDR3 is 13 amino acids long. Trimming cost V 4 bases and J 5 bases; bases outside gene matches: 3.

This clonotype was observed a handful of times. The CDR3 is CASRQLGTGRNYGYTF. In nucleotides, the CDR3 is TGTGCCAGCAGGCAACTCGGGACAGGGCGAAACTATGGCTACACCTTC. V usage is TRBV5-4 and J usage is TRBJ1-2; the match to TRBD1 covers 9 bases. Germline-derived CDR1 and CDR2 are SGHNT and YYREEE (reference sequence). The CDR3 is made up of 16 amino acids. V gave up 5 bases and J gave up 2 bases; unmatched junction bases: 10.

This clonotype was observed many times. This chain links TRBV6-5 with TRBJ2-3; unclear D gene. Germline V gene lookup returns CDR1 MNHEY and CDR2 SVGAGI. Trimming left V 5 bases short and J 2 bases short, with 2 bases between. The CDR3 extends over 11 amino acids. The CDR3 protein is CASSDTDTQYF. The CDR3, as DNA: TGTGCCAGCAGTGACACAGATACGCAGTATTTT.

This chain connects TRBV29-1 to TRBJ1-4; the match to TRBD1 covers 10 bases. The J segment lost 7 bases and the V segment lost 6 bases, leaving 5 bases of the junction unmatched. Germline V CDR1 and CDR2: SQVTM, ANQGSEA. The length of the CDR3 is 13 residues. The CDR3, as DNA: TGCAGCGTCGGGACAGGGGTGGGTGAAAAACTGTTTTTT. As protein: CSVGTGVGEKLFF.

The V gene is TRBV3-1, the J gene TRBJ2-1; 7 bases agree with TRBD2. With 4 bases clipped from V and 11 bases from J, the junction kept 11 bases outside the gene matches. This CDR3 is built from 14 residues. Germline V gene sequence: CDR1 LGHDT, CDR2 YNNKEL (reference sequence). The CDR3 is CASSPRPTGTKQFF. CDR3 sequence (DNA): TGTGCCAGCAGCCCTCGTCCAACCGGGACTAAGCAGTTCTTC.

This clonotype was recorded a few times. The V call is TRBV6-5, the J call TRBJ2-2; D unclear. This CDR3 is 12 amino acids long. Germline values: CDR1 MNHEY, CDR2 SVGAGI. The V end was cut by 6 bases, the J end by 5 bases, with 7 bases between. This chain's CDR3 is CASSPVTGELFF. CDR3 DNA: TGTGCCAGCAGCCCAGTGACCGGGGAGCTGTTTTTT.

This clonotype showed up just a few times. The genes are TRBV18 and TRBJ2-7; D is perhaps TRBD2 (5 bases). Germline V gene data show CDR1 as KGHSH and CDR2 as LQKENI. CDR3 length equals 13 residues. With 10 bases removed from V and 1 base from J, the gap between germline ends came to 14 bases. CDR3 amino acids: CATHPRGSYEQYF. CDR3 DNA: TGTGCCACCCACCCCCGGGGATCCTACGAGCAGTACTTC.